This TCR beta chain was recovered during a study of CD8 T cells in Susac syndrome. With regard to this clonotype: Its specificity is unknown.

Trimming took 4 bases from V and 0 from J, leaving 12 bases between them. Germline CDR1 and CDR2: SGHDT and YYEEEE. The CDR3 contains 15 residues. Roughly 0.45 to 1 ug RNA was reverse transcribed with random hexamers. Amplification of TCR beta CDR3 spanned 54 Vbeta and 13 Jbeta via immunoSEQ multiplex PCR. TCRdb redid the calling of the immunoSEQ multiplex PCR reads with MiXCR, one entry per CDR3 protein. The sample has about 250,000 distinct CDR3 sequences; around 95% are singletons. Sequencing of TCR beta was performed on blood CD8+ T cells and on blood CD4+ T cells. TEMRA cells were enriched by FACS, while CD8+ and CD4+ T cells were obtained through a negative isolation that was performed magnetically. Study-level findings and limits: The study's TCR sequencing and HLA analysis covered a relatively small number of individuals, and the study acknowledged this.

The sequenced sample was CD4+ T cells from PBMCs. This TCR derives from a human donor with multiple sclerosis. The chain employs TRBV5-6 and TRBJ2-3, with D perhaps TRBD1 or TRBD2 (5 bases each). The DNA for the CDR3 is TGTGCCAGCAGCGGGGACCGGCCTAGCACAGATACGCAGTATTTT. Translation gives CASSGDRPSTDTQYF.